This TCR beta chain originates from a study of neurological immune-mediated disorders. This CDR3 contains 12 residues. V was pared by 0 bases and J by 10 bases, with 8 bases between. CDR1 SGDLS and CDR2 YYNGEE come from the germline V gene. This clonotype was seen ten or more times. The method for making cDNA was 5'RACE, and it used 10-nucleotide random UMIs. TCRdb re-called the 5' RACE reads through MiXCR, storing one row per CDR3 protein. There are roughly 71,000 distinct CDR3 sequences in the sample; approximately 4.1% occur only once, and approximately 1.2% lies in the top ten. This sequence originates from a man aged 25-45 years with multiple sclerosis. Sequencing input: PBMCs. The rearrangement uses TRBV9 and TRBJ2-1; D ambiguous. CDR3 DNA: TGTGCCAGCAGCGTAGTTGGCGGAGAGCAGTTCTTC. It specifies CASSVVGGEQFF.